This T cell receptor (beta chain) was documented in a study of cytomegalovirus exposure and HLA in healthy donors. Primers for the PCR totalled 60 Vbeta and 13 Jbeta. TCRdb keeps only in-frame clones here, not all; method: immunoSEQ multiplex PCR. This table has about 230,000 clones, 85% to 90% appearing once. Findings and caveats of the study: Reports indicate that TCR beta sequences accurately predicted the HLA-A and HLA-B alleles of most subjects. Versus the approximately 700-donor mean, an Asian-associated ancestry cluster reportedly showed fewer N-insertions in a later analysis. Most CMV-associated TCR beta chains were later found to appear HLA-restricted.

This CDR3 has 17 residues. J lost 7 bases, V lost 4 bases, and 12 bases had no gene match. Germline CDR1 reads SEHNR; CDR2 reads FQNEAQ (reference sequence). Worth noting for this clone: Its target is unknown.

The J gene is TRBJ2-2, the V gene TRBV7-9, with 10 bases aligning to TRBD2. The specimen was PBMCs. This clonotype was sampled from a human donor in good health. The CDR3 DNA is TGTGCCAGCAGCTCAACCCCCGGGACTAGCGAGATCGGGGAGCTGTTTTTT. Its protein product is CASSSTPGTSEIGELFF.